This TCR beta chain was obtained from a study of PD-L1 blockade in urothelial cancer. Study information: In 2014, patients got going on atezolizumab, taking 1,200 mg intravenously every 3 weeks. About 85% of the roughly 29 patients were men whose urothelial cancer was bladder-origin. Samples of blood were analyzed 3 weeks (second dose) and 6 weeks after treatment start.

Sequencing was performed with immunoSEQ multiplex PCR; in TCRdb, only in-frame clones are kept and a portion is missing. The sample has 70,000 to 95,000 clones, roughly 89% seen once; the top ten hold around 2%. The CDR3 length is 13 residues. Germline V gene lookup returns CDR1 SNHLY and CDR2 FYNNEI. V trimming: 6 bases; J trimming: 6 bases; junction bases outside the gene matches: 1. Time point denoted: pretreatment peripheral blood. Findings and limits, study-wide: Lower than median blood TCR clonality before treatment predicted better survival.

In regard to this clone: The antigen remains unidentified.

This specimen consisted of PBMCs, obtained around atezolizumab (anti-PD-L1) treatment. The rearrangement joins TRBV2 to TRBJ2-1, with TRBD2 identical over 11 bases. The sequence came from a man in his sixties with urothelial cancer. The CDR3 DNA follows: TGTGCCAGCAGCGGACTAGCGGGCAATGAGCAGTTCTTC. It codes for CASSGLAGNEQFF.